A selection of T cell receptor beta chains follows, all from one sample in a study of cytomegalovirus exposure and HLA in healthy donors. Data came from immunoSEQ multiplex PCR; TCRdb stores just in-frame clones and leaves some out. The data contain around 100,000 clones, about four fifths of them seen just once; the ten biggest clones take up more than 4.5%. The sequenced material came from PBMCs. These receptors originate from a man in his forties in good health and CMV-seropositive. Both conserved end residues are part of each CDR3. The D gene is left open where the match is weak. Clone size is not always given. Where it is, it says once, few, many or a class for expanded clones.

>TRBV19|.|TRBJ2-5|TRBD1
CASSLQGQETQYF
TGTGCCAGTAGCCTACAGGGGCAAGAGACCCAGTACTTC
>TRBV7-8|.|TRBJ1-2|TRBD1
CASSPKTGTNYGYTF
TGTGCCAGCAGCCCGAAGACAGGGACTAACTATGGCTACACCTTC
>TRBV10-1|.|TRBJ2-7|.
CASSGGSSYEQYF
TGCGCCAGCAGTGGGGGCAGTTCCTACGAGCAGTACTTC
>TRBV5-5|.|TRBJ2-5|.
CASSLVQGGETQYF
TGTGCCAGCAGCTTGGTCCAGGGGGGAGAGACCCAGTACTTC
>TRBV19|.|TRBJ1-4|.
CASSIRGEKLFF
TGTGCCAGTAGTATACGAGGAGAAAAACTGTTTTTT
>TRBV19|.|TRBJ2-1|.
CASSMVAGPNEQFF
TGTGCCAGTAGTATGGTTGCAGGTCCGAATGAGCAGTTCTTC
>TRBV27|.|TRBJ1-1|TRBD1
CASSFTGGSDIF
TGTGCCAGCAGTTTTACAGGGGGCTCCGATATATTT
>TRBV28|.|TRBJ2-1|TRBD2
CASRGTSSDEQFF
TGTGCCAGCAGGGGGACTAGCAGCGATGAGCAGTTCTTC
>TRBV7-2|.|TRBJ2-5|.
CASSLAPGNRETQYF
TGTGCCAGCAGCTTAGCTCCAGGGAATAGGGAGACCCAGTACTTC
>TRBV10-3|.|TRBJ2-1|TRBD1
CAITSGTGGFNEQFF
TGTGCCATCACCTCCGGGACAGGGGGCTTCAATGAGCAGTTCTTC
>TRBV7-9|.|TRBJ2-1|.
CASSPRGIYNEQFF
TGTGCCAGCAGTCCTCGGGGAATCTACAATGAGCAGTTCTTC
>TRBV4-1|.|TRBJ1-1|.
CASSQDPRGSRSTEAFF
TGCGCCAGCAGCCAAGATCCCCGGGGATCCAGGTCCACTGAAGCTTTCTTT
>TRBV29-1|.|TRBJ2-2|TRBD1
CSVRTGTGELFF
TGCAGCGTTCGGACAGGGACCGGGGAGCTGTTTTTT
>TRBV5-1|.|TRBJ2-5|.
CASSTQGIQETQYF
TGCGCCAGCAGCACTCAGGGGATCCAAGAGACCCAGTACTTC
>TRBV7-8|.|TRBJ2-5|TRBD2
CASSLGGGRETQYF
TGTGCCAGCAGCTTAGGCGGGGGACGGGAGACCCAGTACTTC
>TRBV9|.|TRBJ1-2|.
CASSVDPGVNGYTF
TGTGCCAGCAGCGTAGATCCGGGGGTGAATGGCTACACCTTC
>TRBV28|.|TRBJ2-7|.
CASTPPSNHEQYF
TGTGCCAGCACCCCGCCTAGCAATCACGAGCAGTACTTC
>TRBV2|.|TRBJ2-7|.
CASSVGPAPYEQYF
TGTGCCAGCAGTGTGGGGCCGGCCCCCTACGAGCAGTACTTC
>TRBV30|once|TRBJ2-7|.
CAFFRRGEDYEQYF
TGTGCCTTTTTCCGGAGAGGGGAGGACTACGAGCAGTACTTC
>TRBV19|.|TRBJ1-4|TRBD1
CASSGTATNEKLFF
TGTGCCAGTAGCGGGACAGCAACTAATGAAAAACTGTTTTTT
>TRBV15|.|TRBJ2-2|TRBD1
CATSREGERGPTGELFF
TGTGCCACCAGCAGAGAAGGGGAGAGGGGGCCAACCGGGGAGCTGTTTTTT
>TRBV19|.|TRBJ2-6|TRBD1
CASSIGTVTGANVLTF
TGTGCCAGTAGTATTGGGACAGTAACTGGGGCCAACGTCCTGACTTTC
>TRBV5-4|.|TRBJ1-2|TRBD1
CASSRWDRRYGYTF
TGTGCCAGCAGCCGGTGGGACAGGCGCTATGGCTACACCTTC
>TRBV2|.|TRBJ1-1|.
CASRRASMNTEAFF
TGTGCCAGCCGGCGGGCCTCTATGAACACTGAAGCTTTCTTT
>TRBV15|.|TRBJ1-4|.
CATSSLTPGGEKLFF
TGTGCCACCAGCAGCTTGACCCCCGGGGGTGAAAAACTGTTTTTT